What follows is one TCR beta chain and its context. This table comes from immunoSEQ multiplex PCR, and its TCRdb copy is limited to in-frame clones, with some not included. The sample shows roughly 100,000 clones, about 93% of them seen only once. These data are taken from a study of siplizumab effects on memory and regulatory T cells. CDR3 size: 15 residues. The V end lost 3 bases, the J end lost 3 bases, and 10 bases lay between the germline ends. Per the germline V gene, CDR1 is SGDLS and CDR2 is YYNGEE. The sample consisted of CD4+ T cells sorted from blood. The chain links TRBV9 to TRBJ1-6; a weak D match, TRBD1 (5 bases). This clonotype was sampled from a human donor in good health. CDR3 nucleotides: TGTGCCAGCAGCGCACAGGCGAACTATAATTCACCCCTCCACTTT. This encodes CASSAQANYNSPLHF.